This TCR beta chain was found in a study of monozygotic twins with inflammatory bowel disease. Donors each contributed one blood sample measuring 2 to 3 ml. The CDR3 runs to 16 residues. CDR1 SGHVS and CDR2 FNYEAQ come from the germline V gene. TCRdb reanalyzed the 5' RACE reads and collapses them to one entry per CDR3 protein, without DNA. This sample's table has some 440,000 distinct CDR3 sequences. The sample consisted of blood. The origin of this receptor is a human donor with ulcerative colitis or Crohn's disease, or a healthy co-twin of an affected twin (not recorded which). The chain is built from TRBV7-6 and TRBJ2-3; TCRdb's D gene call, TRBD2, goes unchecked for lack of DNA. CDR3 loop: CASSLALSGRGDTQYF.